These T cell receptor beta chains were read from a single sample in a study of blood T cell repertoires in COVID-19. Profiled with immunoSEQ multiplex PCR; TCRdb holds only in-frame clones, not every one. The sample lists about 200,000 clones; roughly 89% were seen once. The sequenced material came from peripheral blood. The source is a man aged 25-45 years who had recovered from COVID-19. The CDR3 runs from the conserved cysteine through the conserved F or W. D genes are given only for firm matches. Expanded clones get a size class; other rows say once, few or many, or leave the size out.

abundance	v_gene	d_gene	j_gene	CDR3aa	CDR3nt
-	TRBV5-4	-	TRBJ1-2	CASSLQGYYGYTF	TGTGCCAGCAGCTTGCAGGGGTACTATGGCTACACCTTC
-	TRBV3-1/TRBV3-2	TRBD2	TRBJ2-3	CASSQDRAGGQDTQYF	TGTGCCAGCAGCCAAGATCGGGCGGGGGGGCAAGATACGCAGTATTTT
-	TRBV5-5	-	TRBJ1-2	CASSLFTQDGYTF	TGTGCCAGCAGCTTGTTTACCCAGGATGGCTACACCTTC
-	TRBV15	TRBD1	TRBJ1-2	CATSRDRGYTF	TGTGCCACCAGCAGGGACAGGGGCTACACCTTC
-	TRBV7-2	-	TRBJ2-1	CASSLDALTRDEQFF	TGTGCCAGCAGCTTAGATGCACTAACTAGGGATGAGCAGTTCTTC
-	TRBV5-1	-	TRBJ1-5	CASRPGHLSNQPQHF	TGCGCCAGCAGGCCCGGACACCTTAGCAATCAGCCCCAGCATTTT
-	TRBV18	TRBD2	TRBJ2-7	CASSRGLAGGAYEQYF	TGTGCCAGCTCCCGCGGACTAGCGGGGGGGGCGTACGAGCAGTACTTC
-	TRBV6-5	TRBD1	TRBJ2-7	CASSYRDREAKDF	TGTGCCAGCAGTTACCGGGACAGGGAGGCCAAGGACTTC
-	TRBV4-2	-	TRBJ1-1	CASSQAGQAGNTEAFF	TGTGCCAGCAGCCAAGCTGGGCAGGCGGGGAACACTGAAGCTTTCTTT
-	TRBV19	-	TRBJ1-1	CASSLTGVWAEAFF	TGTGCCAGTAGTCTCACAGGTGTTTGGGCCGAAGCTTTCTTT
-	TRBV3-1/TRBV3-2	TRBD1	TRBJ1-2	CASSMGQENYGYTF	TGTGCCAGCAGTATGGGACAGGAGAACTATGGCTACACCTTC
-	TRBV19	-	TRBJ1-3	CASTSRDRTGNTIYF	TGTGCCAGTACCTCTAGAGACAGGACTGGAAACACCATATATTTT
-	TRBV19	TRBD1	TRBJ2-7	CASSGTGGRLAYEQYF	TGTGCCAGTAGTGGAACAGGGGGCCGCCTAGCCTACGAGCAGTACTTC
-	TRBV4-3	-	TRBJ2-1	CASSQEKVIAEQFF	TGCGCCAGCAGCCAAGAGAAAGTAATAGCGGAGCAGTTCTTC
-	TRBV15	-	TRBJ2-7	CATSRGAGLSYEQYF	TGTGCCACCAGCAGAGGGGCAGGTTTATCCTACGAGCAGTACTTC
-	TRBV19	-	TRBJ2-2	CATRDTMNTGELFF	TGTGCCACCCGGGACACGATGAACACCGGGGAGCTGTTTTTT
-	TRBV10-2	TRBD2	TRBJ2-4	CASSQSGGGSQYF	TGCGCCAGCAGTCAGTCGGGGGGAGGGAGTCAGTACTTC
-	TRBV9	TRBD1	TRBJ2-7	CASSVLPGTGLIEQYF	TGTGCCAGCAGCGTACTCCCCGGGACAGGATTAATCGAGCAGTACTTC
-	TRBV4-1	-	TRBJ1-1	CASSQPTGPNTEAFF	TGCGCCAGCAGCCAACCGACAGGCCCGAACACTGAAGCTTTCTTT
-	TRBV6-2/TRBV6-3	-	TRBJ2-4	CASSYQAFTIQYF	TGTGCCAGCAGTTATCAGGCGTTTACCATTCAGTACTTC
-	TRBV5-1	TRBD1	TRBJ1-1	CASSLLQGAKNTEAFF	TGCGCCAGCAGCTTGCTACAGGGGGCTAAGAACACTGAAGCTTTCTTT
-	TRBV9	-	TRBJ2-1	CASSPRGGQGYYNEQFF	TGTGCCAGCAGCCCGAGGGGTGGGCAGGGGTACTACAATGAGCAGTTCTTC
-	TRBV21-1	-	TRBJ2-2	CASSPGQANTGELFF	TGTGCCAGCAGCCCGGGACAGGCGAACACCGGGGAGCTGTTTTTT
-	TRBV6-1	TRBD1	TRBJ2-7	CASSDWAGQGGPPPYEQYF	TGTGCCAGCAGTGACTGGGCGGGACAGGGGGGCCCACCCCCCTACGAGCAGTACTTC
-	TRBV4-3	TRBD1	TRBJ1-2	CASSQEARDRGTYGYTF	TGCGCCAGCAGCCAAGAGGCCCGGGACAGGGGAACCTATGGCTACACCTTC
-	TRBV12-5	-	TRBJ2-5	CASAPPGGRQETQYF	TGTGCTAGTGCCCCACCCGGGGGGCGTCAAGAGACCCAGTACTTC
-	TRBV7-8	-	TRBJ2-2	CASSLLLAGGTVNTGELFF	TGTGCCAGCAGCTTACTCTTGGCAGGCGGGACGGTTAACACCGGGGAGCTGTTTTTT
once	TRBV6-5	-	TRBJ1-4	CASSDERLEKLFF	TGTGCCAGCAGCGACGAGAGGCTAGAAAAACTGTTTTTT
-	TRBV2	-	TRBJ2-7	CASSETGSSYEQYF	TGTGCCAGCAGTGAAACAGGGAGCTCCTACGAGCAGTACTTC
-	TRBV30	TRBD1	TRBJ2-3	CAWSEGTVSTDTQYF	TGTGCCTGGAGTGAAGGGACAGTATCCACAGATACGCAGTATTTT
-	TRBV7-9	-	TRBJ2-1	CASSLGGGSYNEQFF	TGTGCCAGCAGCTTAGGAGGGGGCTCCTACAATGAGCAGTTCTTC
-	TRBV7-8	TRBD1	TRBJ1-6	CASSYDRAALHF	TGTGCCAGCAGTTACGACAGGGCAGCCCTCCACTTT
-	TRBV10-2	TRBD1	TRBJ2-7	CAVSGTAVTYEQYF	TGCGCCGTGTCCGGGACAGCGGTAACCTACGAGCAGTACTTC
-	TRBV11-3	TRBD2	TRBJ2-5	CASSLGLAGKQETQYF	TGTGCCAGCAGCCTCGGACTAGCGGGTAAACAAGAGACCCAGTACTTC
-	TRBV7-2	-	TRBJ1-5	CASSLRTDDYSNQPQHF	TGTGCCAGCAGCTTAAGGACAGACGATTATAGCAATCAGCCCCAGCATTTT
-	TRBV10-1	TRBD1	TRBJ2-7	CASSAEGTETYEQYF	TGCGCCAGCAGCGCAGAGGGGACAGAGACCTACGAGCAGTACTTC
-	TRBV28	-	TRBJ1-1	CAARQATLLEAFF	TGTGCCGCAAGACAGGCTACTCTTTTGGAAGCTTTCTTT
-	TRBV28	-	TRBJ1-1	CASTLAGRNTEAFF	TGTGCCAGCACCCTGGCGGGGAGGAACACTGAAGCTTTCTTT
-	TRBV7-2	-	TRBJ1-1	CASSLRILNTEAFF	TGTGCCAGCAGCCTACGTATATTGAACACTGAAGCTTTCTTT
-	TRBV30	-	TRBJ1-1	CAHLSGANTEAFF	TGTGCCCACCTATCAGGGGCGAACACTGAAGCTTTCTTT
-	TRBV6-5	-	TRBJ2-5	CASSRLETQYF	TGTGCCAGCAGCCGACTAGAGACCCAGTACTTC
once	TRBV27	TRBD1	TRBJ2-5	CASSFGQGQETQYF	TGTGCCAGCAGTTTCGGACAGGGACAAGAGACCCAGTACTTC
-	TRBV5-6	-	TRBJ1-1	CASSLRTNEAFF	TGTGCCAGCAGCTTAAGGACAAATGAAGCTTTCTTT
few	TRBV19	-	TRBJ1-5	CASSIVGHFSGQPQHF	TGTGCCAGTAGTATAGTGGGACATTTTTCCGGTCAGCCCCAGCATTTT
few	TRBV3-1/TRBV3-2	TRBD2	TRBJ2-2	CASSQGSPGLEPTGELFF	TGTGCCAGCAGCCAAGGTTCACCGGGACTAGAACCTACCGGGGAGCTGTTTTTT
-	TRBV4-1	TRBD1	TRBJ2-6	CASSQEDRGRTRGGGANVLTF	TGCGCCAGCAGCCAAGAAGACAGGGGGCGAACGAGAGGTGGAGGAGCCAACGTCCTGACTTTC
-	TRBV25-1	-	TRBJ2-7	CASSEQDLYEQYF	TGTGCCAGCAGTGAACAGGATCTCTACGAGCAGTACTTC
few	TRBV6-6	-	TRBJ1-5	CASTEGVNQPQHF	TGTGCCAGCACCGAGGGCGTCAATCAGCCCCAGCATTTT
-	TRBV6-5	-	TRBJ2-6	CASSYSTASGANVLTF	TGTGCCAGCAGTTACTCGACAGCCTCTGGGGCCAACGTCCTGACTTTC
-	TRBV5-6	-	TRBJ2-7	CASSLGWASSYEQYF	TGTGCCAGCAGCTTGGGTTGGGCAAGCTCCTACGAGCAGTACTTC